The present TCR beta chain was sequenced within a study of cytotoxic CD8 clonotypes in ibrutinib-treated CLL. Germline V gives CDR1 WNHNN, CDR2 SYGVQD (reference sequence). The CDR3 is made up of 14 amino acids. Trimming took 4 bases from V and 4 from J, leaving 12 bases between them. Some clones are missing from TCRdb's copy, which holds only in-frame ones; the method was immunoSEQ multiplex PCR. The sample shows approximately 42,000 clones, 60% to 80% of them seen only once. With regard to this clone: Its antigen is not identified.

Whole-study results and caveats: Public clonotypes occurred uncommonly; on treatment, they contracted or remained stable.

Sequencing was performed on PBMCs, taken after 12 months of ibrutinib treatment. V gene TRBV10-1 combines with J gene TRBJ2-3; D is unclear. This TCR derives from a human donor with chronic lymphocytic leukemia. The CDR3 coding sequence is TGCGCCAGCAGTGCGGGCGCGACCCCAGATACGCAGTATTTT. Translation gives CASSAGATPDTQYF.